The clone carrying this T cell receptor beta chain was observed a few times. Its cognate antigen is unknown. With 1 base clipped from V and 0 bases from J, the junction kept 2 bases outside the gene matches. CDR1 and CDR2 from the germline V gene are SGHTA and FQGTGA. The CDR3 is made up of 15 amino acids. The data stem from a study of T cell responses to AZD1222 COVID-19 vaccine. Sequenced by immunoSEQ multiplex PCR; TCRdb stores in-frame clones only, minus some. The table has 150,000 to 200,000 clones, just under 95% seen once. The study, taken as a whole, reports: Among the donors, most were white British and more were female, and clonal diversity was possibly underestimated. Spike-spanning, vaccine-associated CD4 TCRs were dominant at 160-218 and 743-854. Reports say nearly half of spike-specific TCRs go after unmutated variant regions.

This chain links TRBV7-3 with TRBJ2-7; 8 positions match TRBD2. Material: peripheral blood, obtained on day 0 of AZD1222 vaccination. This receptor was taken from an adult in good health. CDR3: CASSLMAGGSYEQYF. DNA for the CDR3: TGTGCCAGCAGCTTAATGGCGGGGGGCTCCTACGAGCAGTACTTC.